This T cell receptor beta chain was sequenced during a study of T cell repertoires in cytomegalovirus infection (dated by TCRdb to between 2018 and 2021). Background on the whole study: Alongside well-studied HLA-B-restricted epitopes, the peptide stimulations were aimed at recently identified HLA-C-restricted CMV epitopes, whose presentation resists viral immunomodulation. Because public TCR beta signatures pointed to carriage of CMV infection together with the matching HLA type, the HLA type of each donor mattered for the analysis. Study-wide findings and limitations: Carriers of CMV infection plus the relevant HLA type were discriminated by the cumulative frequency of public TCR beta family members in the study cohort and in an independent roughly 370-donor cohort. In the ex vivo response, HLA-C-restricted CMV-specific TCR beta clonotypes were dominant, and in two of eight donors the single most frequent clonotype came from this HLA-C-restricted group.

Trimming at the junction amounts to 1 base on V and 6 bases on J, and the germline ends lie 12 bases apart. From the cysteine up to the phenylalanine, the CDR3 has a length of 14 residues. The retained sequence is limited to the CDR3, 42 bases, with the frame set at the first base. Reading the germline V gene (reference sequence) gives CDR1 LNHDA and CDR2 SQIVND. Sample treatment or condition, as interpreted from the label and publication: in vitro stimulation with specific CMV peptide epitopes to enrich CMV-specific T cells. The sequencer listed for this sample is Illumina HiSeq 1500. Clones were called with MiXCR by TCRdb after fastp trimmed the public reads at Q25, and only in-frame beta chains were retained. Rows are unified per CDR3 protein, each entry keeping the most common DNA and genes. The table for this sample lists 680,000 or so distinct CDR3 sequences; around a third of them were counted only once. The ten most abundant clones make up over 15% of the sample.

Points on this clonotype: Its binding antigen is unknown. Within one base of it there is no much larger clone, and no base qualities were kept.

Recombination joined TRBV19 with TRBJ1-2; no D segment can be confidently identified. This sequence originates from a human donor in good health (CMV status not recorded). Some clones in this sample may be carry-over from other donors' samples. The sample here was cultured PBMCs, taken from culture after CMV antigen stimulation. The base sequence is TGTGCCAGTAGTATAGGTATTCTCCGGGATGGCTACACCTTC. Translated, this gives CASSIGILRDGYTF.